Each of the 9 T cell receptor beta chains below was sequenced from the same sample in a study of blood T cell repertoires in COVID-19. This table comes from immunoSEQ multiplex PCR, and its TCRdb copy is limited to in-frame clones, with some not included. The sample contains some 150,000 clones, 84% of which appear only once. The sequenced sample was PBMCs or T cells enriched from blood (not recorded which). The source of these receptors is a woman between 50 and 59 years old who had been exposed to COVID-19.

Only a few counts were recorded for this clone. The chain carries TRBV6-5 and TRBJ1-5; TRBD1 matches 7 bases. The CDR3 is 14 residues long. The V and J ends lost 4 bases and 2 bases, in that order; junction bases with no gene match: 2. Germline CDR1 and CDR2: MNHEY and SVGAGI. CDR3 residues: CASSWTGGNQPQHF. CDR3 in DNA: TGTGCCAGCAGTTGGACAGGAGGCAATCAGCCCCAGCATTTT.

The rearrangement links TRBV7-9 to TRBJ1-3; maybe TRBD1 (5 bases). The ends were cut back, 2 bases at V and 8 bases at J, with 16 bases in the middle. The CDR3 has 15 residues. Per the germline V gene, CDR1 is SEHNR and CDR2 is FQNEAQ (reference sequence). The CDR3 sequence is CASSLSQGPVDTIYF. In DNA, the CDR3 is TGTGCCAGCAGCTTATCCCAGGGCCCGGTAGACACCATATATTTT.

In DNA, the CDR3 is TGTGCCAGCAGTCCCCCGGGGAAGGGGGTGGGCACTGAAGCTTTCTTT. Translating gives CASSPPGKGVGTEAFF. The J gene is TRBJ1-1, the V gene TRBV2, with D maybe TRBD1 (6 bases). The V and J ends lost 5 bases and 4 bases respectively, with 20 bases between them. CDR3 length equals 16 residues. Germline values: CDR1 SNHLY, CDR2 FYNNEI.

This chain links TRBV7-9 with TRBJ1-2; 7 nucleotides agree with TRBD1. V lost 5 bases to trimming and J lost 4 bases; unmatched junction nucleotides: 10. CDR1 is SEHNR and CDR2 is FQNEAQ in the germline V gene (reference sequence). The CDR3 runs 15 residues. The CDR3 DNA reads TGTGCCAGCAGCAAGGGACAGAATCAACTCTATGGCTACACCTTC. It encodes CASSKGQNQLYGYTF.

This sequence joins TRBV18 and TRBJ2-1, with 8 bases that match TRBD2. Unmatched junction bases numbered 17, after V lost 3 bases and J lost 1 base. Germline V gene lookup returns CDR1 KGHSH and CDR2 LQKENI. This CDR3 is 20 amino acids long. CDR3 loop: CASSPLRVAGSSGSYNEQFF. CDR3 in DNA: TGTGCCAGCTCACCTTTAAGGGTAGCGGGATCTTCCGGGTCCTACAATGAGCAGTTCTTC.

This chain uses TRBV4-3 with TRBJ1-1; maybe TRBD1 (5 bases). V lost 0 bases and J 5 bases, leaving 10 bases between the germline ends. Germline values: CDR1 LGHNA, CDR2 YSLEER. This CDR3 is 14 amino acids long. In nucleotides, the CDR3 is TGCGCCAGCAGCCAAGACAGGGCAGGTACTGAAGCTTTCTTT. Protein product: CASSQDRAGTEAFF.

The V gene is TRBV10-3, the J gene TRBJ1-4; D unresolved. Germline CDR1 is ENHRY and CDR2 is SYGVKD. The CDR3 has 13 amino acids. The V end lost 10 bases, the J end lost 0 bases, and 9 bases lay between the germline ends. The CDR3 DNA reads TGTGCCACCGCCGGGGCAACTAATGAAAAACTGTTTTTT. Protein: CATAGATNEKLFF.

CDR3 residues: CASSLDSPVYQYF. CDR3 nucleotide sequence: TGCGCCAGCAGCTTGGACAGCCCGGTATACCAGTACTTC. The rearrangement uses TRBV5-1 and TRBJ2-7; D is ambiguous. Germline V lookup: CDR1 SGHRS, CDR2 YFSETQ. CDR3 length: 13 amino acids. V lost 0 bases to trimming and J lost 10 bases, with 14 bases between them.

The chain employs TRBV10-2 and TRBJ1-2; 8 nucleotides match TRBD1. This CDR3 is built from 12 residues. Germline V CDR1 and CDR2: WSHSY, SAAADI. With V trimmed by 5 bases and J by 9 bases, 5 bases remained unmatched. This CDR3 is CASSLPGGSYTF. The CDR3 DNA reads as TGCGCCAGCAGTCTCCCAGGGGGCAGCTACACCTTC.